This T cell receptor beta chain comes out of a study of regulatory T cells in long-lasting Graves disease. Libraries of TCR beta came from iRepertoire HTBI primers plus Arm-PCR of CDR3 regions. TCRdb reprocessed the multiplex PCR reads with MiXCR, giving one entry per CDR3 protein. The data contain some 490,000 distinct CDR3 sequences, 12% of them singletons. Overall study results and limits: Sample size was small, which may have lowered accuracy.

This CDR3 is 16 amino acids long. J was trimmed by 3 bases and V by 6 bases; bases with no gene match: 7. Germline V gene sequence: CDR1 SGHRS, CDR2 YFSETQ. This clonotype was observed at least ten times. Its target is not known. As for time point: newly diagnosed GD, antithyroid drugs for less than 3 months. From RNA extracted from PBMCs, the TCR library was made. This sample was also put to use in a study of T cells in Graves' hyperthyroidism and ophthalmopathy.

This specimen consisted of peripheral blood mononuclear cells (PBMCs), obtained at new diagnosis, from a patient treated with antithyroid drugs. The chain is built from TRBV5-1 and TRBJ2-1, with TRBD2 identical over 12 bases. This TCR was sampled from a woman in her 30s with Graves disease. Here the CDR3 DNA reads TGCGCCAGCAAGCCCGGGACTAGCGGGTACTACAATGAGCAGTTCTTC. Residues: CASKPGTSGYYNEQFF.